This is a list of T cell receptor beta chains from one sample in a study of a mutant IDH1 vaccine in newly diagnosed glioma. The table came from immunoSEQ multiplex PCR; TCRdb's copy has only in-frame clones and leaves some out. This table has tens of thousands of clones, about nine tenths appearing once. These receptors' antigens are unknown. The material sequenced was PBMCs, taken from a glioma patient whose treatment included an IDH1 peptide vaccine. These receptors were taken from a woman in her thirties or forties with glioma. Each CDR3 is given without its conserved first and last residue.

v_call	j_call	cdr3_aa
TRBV2	TRBJ2-7	ASSEQGQYYEQY
TRBV5-6	TRBJ1-3	ASSRRGSSGNTIY
TRBV6-6	TRBJ1-2	ASSLRVGGYT
TRBV7-2	TRBJ2-5	ASSLSIVAALQETQY
TRBV29-1	TRBJ1-2	SAVPGGAYGYT
TRBV4-3	TRBJ2-5	ASSQGRGTQETQY
TRBV18	TRBJ2-2	ASSPGWGTGDTGELF
TRBV5-1	TRBJ2-5	ASSFPQGETQY
TRBV5-8	TRBJ2-3	ASSPASSAAYTDTQY
TRBV10-1	TRBJ2-3	ASSGKTGDPPDTQY
TRBV6-5	TRBJ2-3	ASSTDATSATQY
TRBV4-2	TRBJ2-5	ASSQERAGAQETQY
TRBV9	TRBJ2-1	ASSPRLAYNEQF
TRBV30	TRBJ2-4	AWSVNTIRAKNIQY
TRBV14	TRBJ2-5	ASSQGLVGETQY
TRBV5-1	TRBJ1-1	ASSHGPQGEIGNTEAF
TRBV7-6	TRBJ1-5	ASSFGPNQPQH
TRBV4-3	TRBJ2-2	ASSQAFTGELF
TRBV19	TRBJ2-1	ASREEENEQF
TRBV7-9	TRBJ1-3	ASSLGARTYGNTIY
TRBV9	TRBJ2-7	ASSLGGQGPTEQY
TRBV7-2	TRBJ1-4	ASGWGNEKLF
TRBV15	TRBJ2-2	ATSRDRGELF
TRBV25-1	TRBJ2-5	ASSPSGTEETQY
TRBV5-1	TRBJ1-1	ASSLGGNTEAF
TRBV27	TRBJ2-1	ASSSSGEQF
TRBV2	TRBJ1-4	ASSDRPYEKLF
TRBV5-1	TRBJ2-3	ASSWGILTGESTDTQY
TRBV30	TRBJ2-6	AHAQGRGGPSTGANVLT
TRBV21-1	TRBJ1-5	ASIQEAVSNSNQPQH
TRBV11-1	TRBJ2-3	ASSFGLAGLGDTQY
TRBV7-2	TRBJ2-2	ASSPRSSGANTGELF
TRBV18	TRBJ2-7	ASSPGRNFYEQY
TRBV6-6	TRBJ1-1	ASAGGATEAF
TRBV29-1	TRBJ1-2	SVEERGSGYT
TRBV10-3	TRBJ1-1	AISGRAEAF
TRBV2	TRBJ1-1	ASSEEGTINGAF
TRBV5-1	TRBJ2-1	ASSLGGHTEQF
TRBV6-6	TRBJ1-4	ASSSQSSGEKLF
TRBV4-2	TRBJ1-5	ASSHGQGNQPQH
TRBV5-6	TRBJ2-5	ASSLLGPRVQETQY
TRBV19	TRBJ1-5	ASGQTLNQPQH
TRBV7-3	TRBJ2-7	ASSLIGQATEQY
TRBV2	TRBJ2-1	ASSGTGGGEQF
TRBV6-5	TRBJ1-2	ASSYQGAVGYT
TRBV15	TRBJ1-3	ATSSLQGDTIY
TRBV5-6	TRBJ1-5	ASSLAGGGSNQPQH
TRBV5-4	TRBJ1-4	ASSFGGDEKLF
TRBV5-5	TRBJ1-2	ASRRGQGGHYGYT
TRBV30	TRBJ2-1	AWSVASSYNEQF
TRBV5-6	TRBJ2-7	ASSLYDRDSYEQY
TRBV11-3	TRBJ2-7	ASSSGEGGEQY
TRBV6-1	TRBJ1-5	ASNGQYSNQPQH
TRBV7-9	TRBJ1-5	ASSRLCRGSNQPQH
TRBV27	TRBJ1-5	ASGNSNQPQH
TRBV2	TRBJ2-5	ASILDRGWETQY
TRBV19	TRBJ1-5	ASSMLHSGNQPQH
TRBV6-5	TRBJ1-3	ASSYYTENSGNTIY
TRBV29-1	TRBJ1-1	SVGKLDAGPDTEAF